A selection of T cell receptor beta chains follows, all from one sample in a study of CD8+ T cells in alopecia areata. Sequenced by immunoSEQ multiplex PCR; TCRdb stores in-frame clones only, minus some. The sample contains roughly 140,000 clones, 80% to 90% of which appear only once. This sample comprised CD8+ T cells sorted from blood, obtained at week 4, from a patient treated with tofacitinib. These receptors came from a human donor with alopecia areata. CDR3s include the opening cysteine and the closing phenylalanine or tryptophan. D genes are given only for firm matches. Clone size is stated in some rows and not others, as once, few, many or a class when expanded.

j_call v_call clone_size d_call cdr3_aa cdr3_nt
TRBJ2-7 TRBV5-8 - - CASSYSYEQYF TGTGCCAGCAGCTACAGTTACGAGCAGTACTTC
TRBJ1-4 TRBV4-1 - - CASSQARAASEKLFF TGCGCCAGCAGCCAAGCGAGGGCAGCCTCTGAAAAACTGTTTTTT
TRBJ1-1 TRBV27 once - CASSLNSLMNTEAFF TGTGCCAGCAGTTTAAACAGCCTAATGAACACTGAAGCTTTCTTT
TRBJ2-7 TRBV5-1 - - CASSFLGEEQYF TGCGCCAGCAGCTTTCTGGGGGAGGAGCAGTACTTC
TRBJ2-5 TRBV7-7 - - CASSPRTGQETQYF TGTGCTAGCAGCCCACGGACGGGGCAAGAGACCCAGTACTTC
TRBJ2-3 TRBV5-1 once - CASNFFRTQASNTDTQYF TGCGCCAGCAATTTCTTTAGGACCCAAGCCTCGAACACAGATACGCAGTATTTT
TRBJ2-2 TRBV5-6 - - CASSLVGRNTGELFF TGTGCCAGCAGCTTGGTTGGGCGAAACACCGGGGAGCTGTTTTTT
TRBJ2-3 TRBV29-1 few TRBD2 CSVQRGTQYF TGCAGCGTTCAGCGGGGGACGCAGTATTTT
TRBJ2-3 TRBV7-2 - TRBD2 CAISKEGTSWYF TGTGCCATCTCAAAGGAAGGGACTAGTTGGTATTTT
TRBJ2-3 TRBV4-3 - TRBD2 CASSHRLAGAPQDTQYF TGCGCCAGCAGCCACAGACTAGCGGGGGCGCCTCAAGATACGCAGTATTTT
TRBJ2-5 TRBV30 - - CAWSSATGSETQYF TGTGCCTGGAGCTCCGCAACAGGTTCCGAGACCCAGTACTTC
TRBJ2-1 TRBV7-9 - - CASSSNGIWQGGSYNEQFF TGTGCCAGCAGCTCGAATGGGATTTGGCAGGGGGGCTCCTACAATGAGCAGTTCTTC
TRBJ1-2 TRBV5-4 - TRBD1 CASSPQDRSNYGYTF TGTGCCAGCAGCCCCCAGGACAGGAGTAACTATGGCTACACCTTC
TRBJ1-1 TRBV7-6 few - CASTPRTLREAFF TGTGCCAGCACCCCCCGGACTTTACGTGAAGCTTTCTTT
TRBJ2-5 TRBV11-2 - - CASSSPEGGGETQYF TGTGCCAGCAGCTCCCCCGAGGGTGGGGGAGAGACCCAGTACTTC
TRBJ2-7 TRBV4-1 - TRBD1 CASSLRTGYNEQYF TGCGCCAGCAGCCTCCGGACAGGGTACAACGAGCAGTACTTC
TRBJ2-2 TRBV10-3 medium-sized TRBD1 CAISRTGPTGELFF TGTGCCATCAGCCGGACAGGCCCCACCGGGGAGCTGTTTTTT
TRBJ2-1 TRBV29-1 - TRBD1 CSAPETGVGHNEQFF TGCAGCGCCCCTGAGACAGGGGTAGGCCACAATGAGCAGTTCTTC
TRBJ1-6 TRBV5-6 - - CASSFLSGNDSPLHF TGTGCCAGCAGCTTTCTTTCCGGAAATGATTCACCCCTCCACTTT